These 8 T cell receptor beta chains share one sample of origin, sequenced in a study of OX40 agonist ivuxolimab in advanced cancers. Receptor libraries were prepared by the immunoSEQ multiplex PCR assay. The source is immuneACCESS, and TCRdb retained only in-frame sequences with V and J called. Part of the clones is not carried over; for the studies checked, unresolved V genes explain less than half of this, and the remainder is unexplained. The sample has 8,500 to 10,000 clones on record, roughly 68% of them singletons. 42% of the sample belongs to the ten largest clones. Specimen: CD4+ or CD8+ T cells sorted from blood, collected in a trial of the OX40 agonist ivuxolimab. The receptors were sampled from an adult with an advanced solid tumor such as melanoma, head and neck, liver or kidney cancer.

The chain recombines TRBV30 with TRBJ2-7, with 8 nucleotides matching TRBD1. The CDR3 spans 16 residues. J was trimmed by 4 bases and V by 3 bases; bases with no gene match: 14. Germline V lookup: CDR1 GTSNPN, CDR2 SVGIG (reference sequence). DNA of the CDR3: TGTGCCTGGAGCGTACGGACAGGGCGGCTTGTTTACGAGCAGTACTTC. This sequence encodes CAWSVRTGRLVYEQYF. The full variable domain, in which reference TRBV30 and TRBJ2-7 provide the parts outside the CDR3, is SQTIHQWPATLVQPVGSPLSLECTVEGTSNPNLYWYRQAAGRGLQLLFYSVGIGQISSEVPQNLSASRPQDRQFILSSKKLLLSDSGFYLCAWSVRTGRLVYEQYFGPGTRLTVT.

The table lists this clone with a count of one. The chain couples TRBV2 to TRBJ2-1, with D unresolved. The V end was cut by 6 bases, the J end by 5 bases, with 11 bases between. Per the germline V gene, CDR1 is SNHLY and CDR2 is FYNNEI. This CDR3 is 13 amino acids long. CDR3 residues: CASRDGPNNEQFF. CDR3 bases: TGTGCCAGCAGGGATGGACCAAACAATGAGCAGTTCTTC.

The J gene is TRBJ2-7, the V gene TRBV29-1; D tentatively fits TRBD1 or TRBD2 (5 bases each). Germline V gene sequence: CDR1 SQVTM, CDR2 ANQGSEA. The CDR3 length is 11 residues. V lost 8 bases, J lost 5 bases, and 13 bases lay in between. The CDR3 protein is CSLLVGDEQYF. The DNA of the CDR3 is TGCAGCTTATTGGTGGGGGACGAGCAGTACTTC.

By sample share, this clone is medium-sized (0.01 to 0.1%). Other DNA sequences in the sample encode the same CDR3. The rearrangement uses TRBV13 and TRBJ1-2, with 11 bases fitting TRBD1. CDR1 and CDR2 from the germline V gene are PRHDT and FYEKMQ (reference sequence). The CDR3 sequence is 14 residues long. V shed 3 bases, J shed 4 bases, and the junction held 1 base outside the gene matches. This CDR3 reads CASSLGTGGYGYTF. Here the CDR3 DNA reads TGTGCCAGCAGCTTGGGGACAGGGGGCTATGGCTACACCTTC.

J is TRBJ1-4 and V is TRBV6-1; D is uncertain. The germline V gene has CDR1 MNHNS and CDR2 SASEGT. The CDR3 extends over 14 amino acids. Deletions cut 0 bases from V and 9 bases from J, with 11 bases between. CDR3 sequence: CASSEASEGKKLFF. Here the CDR3 DNA reads TGTGCCAGCAGTGAAGCCTCCGAGGGCAAAAAACTGTTTTTT.

The chain links TRBV10-3 to TRBJ2-3, with D possibly matching TRBD1 (5 bases). Trimming took off 2 bases at V and 1 base at J, with 7 bases between the two ends. CDR1 is ENHRY, CDR2 SYGVKD, per germline. This CDR3 contains 14 residues. The CDR3 coding sequence is TGTGCCATCAGTGAGCCAGGGCGCACAGATACGCAGTATTTT. Translated, it gives CAISEPGRTDTQYF.

This clone was observed a single time. This chain links TRBV5-1 with TRBJ1-2, with D uncertain. Germline CDR1 reads SGHRS; CDR2 reads YFSETQ. The CDR3 loop spans 14 amino acids. With 2 bases removed from V and 0 bases from J, the gap between germline ends came to 8 bases. For the CDR3, the DNA is TGCGCCAGCAGCTTTACGGGGACTAACTATGGCTACACCTTC. Encoded protein: CASSFTGTNYGYTF.

This clone was seen a handful of times. J is TRBJ2-1 and V is TRBV29-1, with D perhaps TRBD1 (5 bases). There are 13 residues in the CDR3. CDR1 is SQVTM, CDR2 ANQGSEA, per germline. V shed 4 bases and J shed 6 bases, with 13 bases lying between them. CDR3 protein: CSVGSGYSNEQFF. The CDR3 bases are TGCAGCGTTGGGTCAGGGTATAGCAATGAGCAGTTCTTC.